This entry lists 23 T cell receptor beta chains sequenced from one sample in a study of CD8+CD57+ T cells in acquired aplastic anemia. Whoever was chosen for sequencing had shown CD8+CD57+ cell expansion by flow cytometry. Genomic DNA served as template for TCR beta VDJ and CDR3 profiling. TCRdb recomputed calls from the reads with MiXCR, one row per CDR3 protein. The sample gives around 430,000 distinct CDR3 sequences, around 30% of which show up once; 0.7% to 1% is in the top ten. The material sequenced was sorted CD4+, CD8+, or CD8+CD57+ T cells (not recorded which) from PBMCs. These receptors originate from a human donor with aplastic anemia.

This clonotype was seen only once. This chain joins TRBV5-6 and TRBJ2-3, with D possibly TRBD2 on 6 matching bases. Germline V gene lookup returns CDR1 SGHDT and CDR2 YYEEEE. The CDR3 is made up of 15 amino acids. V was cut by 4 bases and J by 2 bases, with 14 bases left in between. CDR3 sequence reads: CASSLGWGLTDTQYF. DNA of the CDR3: TGTGCCAGCAGCCTGGGGTGGGGACTCACAGATACGCAGTATTTT.

CDR3 sequence reads: CSVFNGGANTEAFF. The CDR3 DNA is TGCAGCGTTTTTAACGGTGGTGCGAACACTGAAGCTTTCTTT. The chain employs TRBV29-1 and TRBJ1-1; the D is unclear. Between the trimmed V and J ends, which lost 5 bases and 1 base, there was a span of 14 bases. The CDR3 is 14 amino acids. The V gene's germline CDR1 is SQVTM and CDR2 ANQGSEA.

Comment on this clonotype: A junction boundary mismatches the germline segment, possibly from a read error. CDR3 nucleotides: TGTGCCACACAGGGGGCATATGGCCACACCTTC. Its translation is CATQGAYGHTF. The chain uses TRBV2 and TRBJ1-2, with 9 bases fitting TRBD1. Germline lookup yields CDR1 SNHLY and CDR2 FYNNEI. The CDR3 contains 11 residues.

The CDR3 DNA sequence: TGTGCCATCAGTGGTGAACAGGGGAACAATGAAAAACTGTTTTTT. It specifies CAISGEQGNNEKLFF. The chain joins TRBV10-3 to TRBJ1-4; TRBD1 agrees at 7 bases. Germline V lookup: CDR1 ENHRY, CDR2 SYGVKD. CDR3 length equals 15 residues. The junction had 7 bases not matched to a gene; V was cut back by 4 bases and J by 5 bases.

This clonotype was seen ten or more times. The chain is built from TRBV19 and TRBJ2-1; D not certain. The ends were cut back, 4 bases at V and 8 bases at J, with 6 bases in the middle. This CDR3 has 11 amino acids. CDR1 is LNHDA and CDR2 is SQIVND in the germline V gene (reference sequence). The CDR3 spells CASSTIYEQFF. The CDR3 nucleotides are TGTGCCAGTAGTACCATATATGAGCAGTTCTTC.

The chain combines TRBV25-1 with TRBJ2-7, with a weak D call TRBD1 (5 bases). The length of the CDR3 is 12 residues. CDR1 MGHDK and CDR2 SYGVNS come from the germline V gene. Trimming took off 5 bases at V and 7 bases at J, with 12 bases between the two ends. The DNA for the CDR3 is TGTGCCAGCAGTAGGGGATTTGAAGAGCAGTACTTC. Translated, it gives CASSRGFEEQYF.

This CDR3 is CSASRTPRVGMGTDTQYF. DNA of the CDR3: TGCAGTGCTAGCCGTACACCCCGTGTCGGGATGGGCACAGATACGCAGTATTTT. This rearrangement joins TRBV20-1 to TRBJ2-3; D perhaps matches TRBD2 (5 bases). Germline assignment: CDR1 DFQATT and CDR2 SNEGSKA (reference sequence). CDR3 length: 18 amino acids. With 3 bases removed from V and 1 base from J, the gap between germline ends came to 23 bases.

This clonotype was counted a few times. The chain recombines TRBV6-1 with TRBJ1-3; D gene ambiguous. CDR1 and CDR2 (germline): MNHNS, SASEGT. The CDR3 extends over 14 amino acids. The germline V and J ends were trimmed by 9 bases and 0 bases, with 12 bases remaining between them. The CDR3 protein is CASRTAASGNTIYF. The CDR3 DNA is TGTGCCAGTAGAACAGCCGCCTCTGGAAACACCATATATTTT.

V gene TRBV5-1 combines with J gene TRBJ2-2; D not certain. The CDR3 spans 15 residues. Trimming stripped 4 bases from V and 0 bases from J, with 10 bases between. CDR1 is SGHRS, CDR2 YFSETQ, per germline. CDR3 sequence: CASSPTLTNTGELFF. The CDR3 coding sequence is TGCGCCAGCAGCCCTACCCTGACGAACACCGGGGAGCTGTTTTTT.

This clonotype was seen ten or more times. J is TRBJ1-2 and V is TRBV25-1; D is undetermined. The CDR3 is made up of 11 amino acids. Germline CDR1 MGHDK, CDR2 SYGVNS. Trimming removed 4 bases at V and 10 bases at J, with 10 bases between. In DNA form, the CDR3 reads TGTGCCAGCAGTGGCGGAGTTGTCTACACCTTC. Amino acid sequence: CASSGGVVYTF.

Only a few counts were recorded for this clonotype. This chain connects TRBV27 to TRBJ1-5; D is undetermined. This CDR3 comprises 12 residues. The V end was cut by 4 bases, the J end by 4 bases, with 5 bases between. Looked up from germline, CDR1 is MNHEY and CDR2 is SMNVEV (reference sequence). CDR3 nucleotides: TGTGCCAGCAGTTCGATTAATCAGCCCCAGCATTTT. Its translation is CASSSINQPQHF.

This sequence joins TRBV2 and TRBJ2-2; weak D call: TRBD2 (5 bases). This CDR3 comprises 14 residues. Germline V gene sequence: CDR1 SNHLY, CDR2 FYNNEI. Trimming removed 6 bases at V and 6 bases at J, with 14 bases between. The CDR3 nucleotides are TGTGCCAGCAGGATGGACTTGGGCGCCGGGGAGCTGTTTTTT. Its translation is CASRMDLGAGELFF.

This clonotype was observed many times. CDR3 loop: CSARDLGNTIYF. CDR3 DNA: TGCAGTGCTAGAGATCTTGGAAACACCATATATTTT. V and J are TRBV20-1 and TRBJ1-3, with D hard to call. The CDR3 loop spans 12 amino acids. Germline lookup yields CDR1 DFQATT and CDR2 SNEGSKA (reference sequence). The V and J ends lost 0 bases and 3 bases respectively, with 3 bases between them.

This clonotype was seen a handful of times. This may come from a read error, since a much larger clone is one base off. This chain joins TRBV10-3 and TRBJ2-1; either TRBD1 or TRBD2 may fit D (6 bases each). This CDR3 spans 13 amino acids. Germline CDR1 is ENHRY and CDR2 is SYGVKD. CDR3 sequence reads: CAIGERGDNEQFF. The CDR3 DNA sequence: TGTGCCATCGGTGAGAGGGGGGACAATGAGCAGTTCTTC.

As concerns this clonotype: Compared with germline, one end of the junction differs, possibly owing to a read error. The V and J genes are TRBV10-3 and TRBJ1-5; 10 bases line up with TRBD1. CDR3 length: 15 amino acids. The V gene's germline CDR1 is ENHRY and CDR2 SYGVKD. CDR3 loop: CASSPGTGEVQPQHF. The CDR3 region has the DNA TGTGCCAGCAGTCCCGGGACAGGGGAAGTTCAGCCCCAGCATTTT.

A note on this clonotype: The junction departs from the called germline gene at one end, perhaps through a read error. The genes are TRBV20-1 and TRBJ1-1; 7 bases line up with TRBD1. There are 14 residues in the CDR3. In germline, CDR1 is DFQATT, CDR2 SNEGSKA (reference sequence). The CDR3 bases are TGCTGTGCTAGGACAATGACAGGGCTCACTGAAGCTTTCTTT. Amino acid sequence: CCARTMTGLTEAFF.

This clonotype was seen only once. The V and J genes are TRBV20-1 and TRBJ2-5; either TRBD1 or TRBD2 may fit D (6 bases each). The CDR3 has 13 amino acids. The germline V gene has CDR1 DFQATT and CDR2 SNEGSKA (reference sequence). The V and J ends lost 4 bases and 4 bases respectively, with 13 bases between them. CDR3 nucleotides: TGCAGTGCTACCCGACGGGGGCGAGAGACCCAGTACTTC. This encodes CSATRRGRETQYF.

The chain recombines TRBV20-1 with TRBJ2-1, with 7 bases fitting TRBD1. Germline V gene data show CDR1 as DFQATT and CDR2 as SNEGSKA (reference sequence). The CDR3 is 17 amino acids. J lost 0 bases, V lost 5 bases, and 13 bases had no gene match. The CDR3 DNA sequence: TGCAGTGCTCACAACTATATGACAGGGAGCTCCTACAATGAGCAGTTCTTC. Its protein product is CSAHNYMTGSSYNEQFF.

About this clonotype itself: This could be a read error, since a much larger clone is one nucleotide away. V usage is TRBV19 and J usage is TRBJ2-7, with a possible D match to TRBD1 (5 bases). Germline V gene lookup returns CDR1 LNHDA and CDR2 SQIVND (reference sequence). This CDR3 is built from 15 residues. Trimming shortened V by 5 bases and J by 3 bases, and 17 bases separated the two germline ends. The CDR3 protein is CASSLPDTELYEQYF. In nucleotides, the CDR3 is TGTGCCAGTAGTCTTCCGGACACTGAGCTCTACGAGCAGTACTTC.

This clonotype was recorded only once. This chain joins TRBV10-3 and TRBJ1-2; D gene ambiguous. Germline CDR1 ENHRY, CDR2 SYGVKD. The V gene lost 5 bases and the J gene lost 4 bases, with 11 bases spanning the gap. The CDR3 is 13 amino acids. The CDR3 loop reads CAISHGPTYGYTF. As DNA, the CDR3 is TGTGCCATCAGTCATGGGCCTACCTATGGCTACACCTTC.

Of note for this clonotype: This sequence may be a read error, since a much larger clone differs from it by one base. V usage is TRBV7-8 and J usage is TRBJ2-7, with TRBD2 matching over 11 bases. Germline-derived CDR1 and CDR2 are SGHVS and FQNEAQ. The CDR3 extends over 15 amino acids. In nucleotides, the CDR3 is TGTACCAGCAGCCCCCGGACTAGCGGGTTGGGCGAGCAGTACTTC. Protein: CTSSPRTSGLGEQYF.

CDR3 in DNA: TGTGCCAGCAGCCCGACTTATCGCAGGGGTGGATCACCCCTCCACTTT. It is translated as CASSPTYRRGGSPLHF. The chain employs TRBV11-1 and TRBJ1-6; D might be TRBD1 (6 bases). V was clipped by 5 bases and J by 10 bases, with 21 bases between them. The CDR3 has 16 residues. Germline V gives CDR1 SGHAT, CDR2 FQDESV (reference sequence). The full variable domain, completed using reference TRBV11-1 and TRBJ1-6, is EAEVAQSPRYKITEKSQAVAFWCDPISGHATLYWYRQILGQGPELLVQFQDESVVDDSQLPKDRFSAERLKGVDSTLKIQPAELGDSAMYLCASSPTYRRGGSPLHFGNGTRLTVT.

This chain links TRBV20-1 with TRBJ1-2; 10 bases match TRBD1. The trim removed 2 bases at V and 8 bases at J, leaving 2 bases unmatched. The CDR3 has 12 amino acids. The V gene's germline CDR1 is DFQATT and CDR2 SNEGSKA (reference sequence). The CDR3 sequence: CSARRDRGGYTF. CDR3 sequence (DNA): TGCAGTGCTAGACGGGACAGGGGAGGCTACACCTTC.